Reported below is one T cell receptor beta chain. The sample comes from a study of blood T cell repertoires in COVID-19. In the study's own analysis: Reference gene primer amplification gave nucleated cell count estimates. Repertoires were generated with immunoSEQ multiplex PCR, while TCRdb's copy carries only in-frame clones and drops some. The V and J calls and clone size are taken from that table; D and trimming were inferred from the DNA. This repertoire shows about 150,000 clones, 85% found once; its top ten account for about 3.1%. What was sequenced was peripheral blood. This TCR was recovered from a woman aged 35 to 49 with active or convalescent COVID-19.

The CDR3, as DNA: TGTGCCAGCAGCTTGGGGCTAGCGGGGAGAAATGAGCAGTTCTTC. Protein sequence: CASSLGLAGRNEQFF. This chain joins TRBV7-9 and TRBJ2-1, with 9 bases aligning to TRBD2. J gave up 7 bases and V 3 bases, and 7 bases lay outside the gene matches. CDR1 is SEHNR and CDR2 is FQNEAQ in the germline V gene (reference sequence). The CDR3 is 15 residues long.